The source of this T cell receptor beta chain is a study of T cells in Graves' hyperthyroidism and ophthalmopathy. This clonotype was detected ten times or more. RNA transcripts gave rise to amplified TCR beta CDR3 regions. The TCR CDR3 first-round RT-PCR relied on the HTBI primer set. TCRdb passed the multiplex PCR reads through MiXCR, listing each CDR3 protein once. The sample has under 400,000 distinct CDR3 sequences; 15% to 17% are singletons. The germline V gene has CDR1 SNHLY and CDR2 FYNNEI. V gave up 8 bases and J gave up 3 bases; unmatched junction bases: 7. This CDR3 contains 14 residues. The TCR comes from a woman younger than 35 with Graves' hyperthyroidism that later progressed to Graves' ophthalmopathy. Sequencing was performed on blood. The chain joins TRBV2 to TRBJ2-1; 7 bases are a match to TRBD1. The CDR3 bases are TGTGCCAGCGTTTGGGGGACAGACTACAATGAGCAGTTCTTC. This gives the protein CASVWGTDYNEQFF.